This T cell receptor (beta chain) originates from a study of blood T cell repertoires in COVID-19. Sequenced by immunoSEQ multiplex PCR; TCRdb stores in-frame clones only, minus some. In the table there are around 6,300 clones, 84% of which are singletons. The V segment lost 0 bases and the J segment 8 bases; nucleotides outside the gene matches: 6. The CDR3 extends over 15 amino acids. Germline V gives CDR1 MNHEY, CDR2 SVGAGI. The sequencing sample was made of peripheral blood. The rearrangement uses TRBV6-5 and TRBJ2-1; 8 bases are shared with TRBD2. The clonotype originates from a human donor with active COVID-19. The donor label of this sample is uncertain. The DNA for the CDR3 is TGTGCCAGCAGTTACTCAGTCGGGGGGGCCCATGAGCAGTTCTTC. Translated, it gives CASSYSVGGAHEQFF.